Listed below are T cell receptor beta chains from one sample, sequenced in a study of PD-1 blockade in classical Hodgkin lymphoma. Here immunoSEQ multiplex PCR was the method, and the copy in TCRdb shows in-frame clones only, minus some. Among 40,000 to 65,000 clones listed, around nine tenths were seen once. The sample in question was peripheral blood mononuclear cells (PBMCs), obtained before the fourth cycle of nivolumab. These receptors were obtained from a human donor with classical Hodgkin lymphoma. The CDR3 runs from the conserved cysteine through the conserved F or W. Each record gives: clone size, J gene, D gene, V gene, CDR3 protein, CDR3 DNA. The D gene is left open where the match is weak. Size is stated for part of the rows, as once, few or many counts, or as a class when the clone is expanded.

once	TRBJ2-7	-	TRBV5-4	CASSLVGGASHEQYF	TGTGCCAGCAGCTTGGTGGGGGGCGCTTCCCACGAGCAGTACTTC
-	TRBJ2-3	TRBD2	TRBV5-1	CASSLSRGSGRRSTDTQYF	TGCGCCAGCAGCTTGTCCCGAGGAAGCGGGAGGCGGAGCACAGATACGCAGTATTTT
-	TRBJ2-1	TRBD1	TRBV19	CASSRPGQGNHEQFF	TGTGCCAGTAGTCGTCCGGGACAGGGAAACCATGAGCAGTTCTTC
once	TRBJ1-5	TRBD1	TRBV5-1	CASSQGGASNQPQHF	TGCGCCAGCAGCCAGGGGGGGGCCAGCAATCAGCCCCAGCATTTT
-	TRBJ2-7	-	TRBV28	CATTPPTVHEQYF	TGTGCCACCACACCTCCGACAGTACACGAGCAGTACTTC
-	TRBJ1-1	-	TRBV6-5	CASSSPTGAFF	TGTGCCAGCAGCTCGCCGACTGGAGCTTTCTTT
-	TRBJ2-7	TRBD2	TRBV15	CATSRDTSGRVGQYF	TGTGCCACCAGCAGAGATACTAGCGGGAGGGTGGGGCAGTACTTC
-	TRBJ2-3	TRBD2	TRBV6-1	CASSEVGGTDTQYF	TGTGCCAGCAGTGAAGTGGGGGGGACAGATACGCAGTATTTT
-	TRBJ1-2	-	TRBV6-5	CASSYSVGAGYGYTF	TGTGCCAGCAGTTACTCGGTGGGCGCCGGCTATGGCTACACCTTC
-	TRBJ1-2	-	TRBV20-1	CSARGGTKVTF	TGCAGTGCTAGAGGAGGGACCAAAGTCACCTTC
-	TRBJ2-7	TRBD2	TRBV28	CASSLAGLAGLYEQYF	TGTGCCAGCAGTTTGGCCGGACTAGCGGGCCTCTACGAGCAGTACTTC
-	TRBJ1-2	-	TRBV27	CASSFLQGADGYTF	TGTGCCAGCAGTTTCCTACAGGGAGCGGATGGCTACACCTTC
-	TRBJ2-1	TRBD2	TRBV7-9	CASRGTGTSGYNEQFF	TGTGCCAGCAGGGGAACGGGGACTAGCGGTTACAATGAGCAGTTCTTC
-	TRBJ2-2	-	TRBV27	CASSSLNAGELFF	TGTGCCAGCAGTTCCCTAAACGCCGGGGAGCTGTTTTTT